This entry lists 21 T cell receptor beta chains sequenced from one sample in a study of blood T cell repertoires in COVID-19. The method was immunoSEQ multiplex PCR; TCRdb's version includes in-frame clones alone and lacks a portion of them. The sample contains 110,000 or so clones, roughly 76% of which appear only once. Material: peripheral blood. The receptors derive from a human donor in a cohort sampled during active COVID-19.

The genes are TRBV7-6 and TRBJ2-7, with D tentatively TRBD1 (5 bases). V was shortened by 4 bases and J by 2 bases, with 12 bases between the two germline ends. The CDR3 length is 14 residues. Germline V gene data show CDR1 as SGHVS and CDR2 as FNYEAQ. The CDR3 DNA reads TGTGCCAGCAGCTCCCGACAGCTACCCTACGAGCAGTACTTC. Its translation: CASSSRQLPYEQYF. The full variable domain, with the rest looked up from reference TRBV7-6 and TRBJ2-7, is GAGVSQSPRYKVTKRGQDVALRCDPISGHVSLYWYRQALGQGPEFLTYFNYEAQQDKSGLPNDRFSAERPEGSISTLTIQRTEQRDSAMYRCASSSRQLPYEQYFGPGTRLTVT.

The V call is TRBV19, the J call TRBJ2-1, with D possibly being TRBD2 (5 bases). The CDR3 contains 16 residues. Trimming cost V 3 bases and J 0 bases, with 12 bases left between them. The germline gives CDR1 LNHDA, CDR2 SQIVND (reference sequence). As DNA, the CDR3 is TGTGCCAGTAGTATCAGTGGGAGTTCCTCCTACAATGAGCAGTTCTTC. The encoded protein is CASSISGSSSYNEQFF.

The chain carries TRBV9 and TRBJ1-1; 11 positions agree with TRBD1. Germline V gene data show CDR1 as SGDLS and CDR2 as YYNGEE. V lost 4 bases to trimming and J lost 12 bases; unmatched junction nucleotides: 8. CDR3 length equals 13 residues. The CDR3 DNA reads as TGTGCCAGCAGCCCCCGGACAGGGGGCGTTCCTTTCTTT. Translating it yields CASSPRTGGVPFF.

The chain couples TRBV7-3 to TRBJ1-2; D gene ambiguous. V was trimmed by 11 bases and J by 3 bases, leaving 16 bases between them. This CDR3 contains 13 residues. The germline gives CDR1 SGHTA, CDR2 FQGTGA. The CDR3 sequence is CAYPLVLYYGYTF. The CDR3, as DNA: TGTGCCTACCCTTTGGTACTCTACTATGGCTACACCTTC.

A note on this clone: Other nucleotide sequences in the sample specify the same CDR3. The CDR3 spells CAWSRENTEAFF. The CDR3 nucleotides are TGTGCCTGGAGTCGAGAGAACACTGAAGCTTTCTTT. J is TRBJ1-1 and V is TRBV30; D remains unclear. The CDR3 sequence is 12 residues long. Germline lookup yields CDR1 GTSNPN and CDR2 SVGIG (reference sequence). Trimming removed 2 bases from V and 1 base from J, with 5 bases in between.

This clone occurred once. The chain employs TRBV29-1 and TRBJ1-1; 7 bases are shared with TRBD1. Germline CDR1 is SQVTM and CDR2 is ANQGSEA. Trimming removed 6 bases from V and 3 bases from J; junction bases left unmatched: 7. This CDR3 contains 13 residues. The CDR3 reads CSVYSGQYTEAFF. The CDR3 region has the DNA TGCAGCGTCTATTCGGGACAGTACACTGAAGCTTTCTTT.

This chain links TRBV2 with TRBJ1-5; weak D call: TRBD1 (6 bases). The length of the CDR3 is 14 residues. CDR1 SNHLY and CDR2 FYNNEI come from the germline V gene. V was trimmed by 8 bases and J by 2 bases, leaving 13 bases between them. CDR3 coding DNA: TGTGCCAGCGGGGTGCAGGGGCGCAATCAGCCCCAGCATTTT. Its translation: CASGVQGRNQPQHF. The full variable domain, rest sourced from reference TRBV2 and TRBJ1-5, is EPEVTQTPSHQVTQMGQEVILRCVPISNHLYFYWYRQILGQKVEFLVSFYNNEISEKSEIFDDQFSVERPDGSNFTLKIRSTKLEDSAMYFCASGVQGRNQPQHFGDGTRLSIL.

This clone has just one count. The rearrangement uses TRBV18 and TRBJ2-7, with 8 bases lining up with TRBD1. The CDR3 has 17 residues. Germline V gives CDR1 KGHSH, CDR2 LQKENI. Trimming took 3 bases from V and 2 from J; bases not matched to a gene: 12. The CDR3 loop reads CASSPTGQAAGPYEQYF. As DNA, the CDR3 is TGTGCCAGCTCACCCACGGGACAGGCGGCAGGACCCTACGAGCAGTACTTC. Looking up the rest from reference TRBV18 and TRBJ2-7 gives the full variable domain: NAGVMQNPRHLVRRRGQEARLRCSPMKGHSHVYWYRQLPEEGLKFMVYLQKENIIDESGMPKERFSAEFPKEGPSILRIQQVVRGDSAAYFCASSPTGQAAGPYEQYFGPGTRLTVT.

The rearrangement links TRBV5-6 to TRBJ2-7; 8 nucleotides match TRBD1. CDR1 SGHDT and CDR2 YYEEEE come from the germline V gene. J lost 5 bases, V lost 4 bases, and 11 bases had no gene match. This CDR3 comprises 15 residues. The chain's CDR3 is CASSDPGTGAHEQYF. The CDR3 nucleotides read TGTGCCAGCAGCGATCCCGGGACAGGTGCCCACGAGCAGTACTTC.

Written as DNA, the CDR3 is TGTGCCAGCAGCGTAGGGCAATACAACACCGGGGAGCTGTTTTTT. Its translation is CASSVGQYNTGELFF. This chain links TRBV9 with TRBJ2-2, with D uncertain. The CDR3 has 15 amino acids. Looked up from germline, CDR1 is SGDLS and CDR2 is YYNGEE. Trimming took 0 bases from V and 2 from J, leaving 8 bases between them.

This chain links TRBV4-2 with TRBJ1-5, with D hard to call. V lost 0 bases and J lost 7, with 7 bases in between. The germline gives CDR1 LGHNA, CDR2 YNFKEQ. The CDR3 consists of 13 residues. The CDR3 loop is CASSQDPRQPQHF. CDR3 DNA sequence: TGTGCCAGCAGCCAAGATCCTAGGCAGCCCCAGCATTTT.

The CDR3 region is CASSQDANTGELFF. In nucleotides, the CDR3 is TGTGCCAGCAGCCAGGATGCTAACACCGGGGAGCTGTTTTTT. The chain couples TRBV7-9 to TRBJ2-2; D is unclear. Looked up from germline, CDR1 is SEHNR and CDR2 is FQNEAQ (reference sequence). V shed 5 bases and J shed 2 bases, with 9 bases lying between them. The CDR3 runs 14 residues.

The chain uses TRBV2 and TRBJ1-1, with TRBD1 as a possible D gene (5 bases). The ends were cut back, 4 bases at V and 5 bases at J, with 20 bases in the middle. Germline V lookup: CDR1 SNHLY, CDR2 FYNNEI. This CDR3 has 16 amino acids. As DNA, the CDR3 is TGTGCCAGCAGTGGGGGGGTCCTAGCCGGGACGACTGAAGCTTTCTTT. As protein: CASSGGVLAGTTEAFF.

V usage is TRBV6-2 or TRBV6-3 and J usage is TRBJ1-1; D uncertain. The germline V and J ends were trimmed by 4 bases and 0 bases, with 9 bases remaining between them. This CDR3 comprises 14 residues. Germline values: CDR1 MNHEY, CDR2 SVGEGT. The CDR3 DNA follows: TGTGCCAGCAGTTTATTCAACATGAACACTGAAGCTTTCTTT. This codes for CASSLFNMNTEAFF.

The gene calls are TRBV14 and TRBJ1-1, with D maybe TRBD1 (6 bases). The CDR3 has 15 amino acids. Germline V gene lookup returns CDR1 SGHDN and CDR2 FVKESK. Trimming removed 4 bases from V and 1 base from J, with 13 bases in between. CDR3 in DNA: TGTGCCAGCAGCCCAATGGGACACCGGAACACTGAAGCTTTCTTT. Translation gives CASSPMGHRNTEAFF.

The chain carries TRBV7-9 and TRBJ1-3, with D possibly being TRBD1 (5 bases). Germline CDR1 SEHNR, CDR2 FQNEAQ (reference sequence). This CDR3 has 15 residues. The V end was cut by 2 bases, the J end by 2 bases, with 10 bases between. The CDR3 sequence is CASSLSGAAGNTIYF. For the CDR3, the DNA is TGTGCCAGCAGCTTAAGTGGGGCGGCTGGAAACACCATATATTTT.

The chain has TRBV4-3 and TRBJ1-1; no clear D. Germline CDR1 and CDR2: LGHNA and YSLEER. V shed 0 bases and J shed 6 bases, with 17 bases lying between them. The CDR3 spans 16 residues. The CDR3 sequence is CASSQDIVIRLAEAFF. CDR3 DNA: TGCGCCAGCAGCCAAGACATAGTGATCAGGTTGGCTGAAGCTTTCTTT.

The chain couples TRBV30 to TRBJ1-6, with 8 bases fitting TRBD1. The germline gives CDR1 GTSNPN, CDR2 SVGIG (reference sequence). V lost 2 bases, J lost 6 bases, and 12 bases stayed unmatched. This CDR3 contains 17 residues. CDR3 loop: CAWSLTGASNFNSPLHF. In DNA form, the CDR3 reads TGTGCCTGGAGTCTGACAGGGGCCTCAAACTTTAATTCACCCCTCCACTTT. Full variable domain (remainder filled in from reference TRBV30 and TRBJ1-6): SQTIHQWPATLVQPVGSPLSLECTVEGTSNPNLYWYRQAAGRGLQLLFYSVGIGQISSEVPQNLSASRPQDRQFILSSKKLLLSDSGFYLCAWSLTGASNFNSPLHFGNGTRLTVT.

The rearrangement joins TRBV20-1 to TRBJ2-7; TRBD2 agrees at 16 bases. CDR1 is DFQATT, CDR2 SNEGSKA, per germline (reference sequence). The CDR3 is 18 amino acids. The V segment lost 3 bases and the J segment 2 bases; nucleotides outside the gene matches: 10. The CDR3 reads CSASTIPGLAGGTYEQYF. CDR3 in DNA: TGCAGTGCTAGTACAATCCCGGGACTAGCGGGAGGGACCTACGAGCAGTACTTC.

This sequence joins TRBV7-2 and TRBJ2-7; 12 positions match TRBD1. The CDR3 loop spans 14 amino acids. Looked up from germline, CDR1 is SGHTA and CDR2 is FQGNSA. The ends lost 5 bases at V and 4 bases at J; junction bases unmatched: 3. CDR3 amino acids: CASSRDRGQYEQYF. In DNA form, the CDR3 reads TGTGCCAGCAGCCGGGACAGGGGGCAATACGAGCAGTACTTC.

The sample holds one count of this clone. The V call is TRBV18, the J call TRBJ2-1; 8 nucleotides agree with TRBD1. The CDR3 extends over 15 amino acids. Germline V gene data show CDR1 as KGHSH and CDR2 as LQKENI. Germline trimming cut 2 bases from V and 0 bases from J; bases unmatched to any gene: 0. The CDR3 loop reads CASSPDRGSYNEQFF. The CDR3 nucleotides read TGTGCCAGCTCACCAGACAGGGGCTCCTACAATGAGCAGTTCTTC.